The clone carrying this T cell receptor (beta chain) was counted ten times or more. The antigen remains unidentified. The record originates from a study of T cell repertoires in cytomegalovirus infection. One entry per CDR3 protein, called by TCRdb with MiXCR from the reads. The sample lists roughly 920,000 distinct CDR3 sequences, about a third occurring once. Sample: cultured CD8+ T cells from PBMCs, taken from culture after CMV antigen stimulation. This sequence originates from a human donor in good health (CMV status not recorded). Some clones in this sample may be carry-over from other donors' samples.

CDR3 in amino acids: CASSERQRKNTEAFF. DNA for the CDR3: TGTGCCAGCAGTGAAAGACAGAGAAAGAACACTGAAGCTTTCTTT. The V and J genes are TRBV6-1 and TRBJ1-1, with a tentative D call TRBD1 (5 bases). V was clipped by 2 bases and J by 1 base, with 11 bases between them. Germline V CDR1 and CDR2: MNHNS, SASEGT. The CDR3 is 15 amino acids.